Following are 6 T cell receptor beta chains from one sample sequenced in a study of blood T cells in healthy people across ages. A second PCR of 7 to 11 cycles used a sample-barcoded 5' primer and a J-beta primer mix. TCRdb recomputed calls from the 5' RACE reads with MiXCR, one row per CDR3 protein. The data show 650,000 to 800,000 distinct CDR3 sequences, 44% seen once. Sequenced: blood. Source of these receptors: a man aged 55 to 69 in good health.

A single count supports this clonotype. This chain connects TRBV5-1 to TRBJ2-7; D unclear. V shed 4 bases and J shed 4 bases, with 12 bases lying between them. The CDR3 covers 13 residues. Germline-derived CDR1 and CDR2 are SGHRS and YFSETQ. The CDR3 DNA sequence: TGCGCCAGCAGCCCCTCACGAGATTACGAGCAGTACTTC. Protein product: CASSPSRDYEQYF.

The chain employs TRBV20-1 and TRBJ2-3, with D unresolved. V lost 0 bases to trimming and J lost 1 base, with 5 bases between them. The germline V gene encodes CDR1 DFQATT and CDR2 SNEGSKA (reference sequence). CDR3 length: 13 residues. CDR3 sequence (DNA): TGCAGTGCTAGAGATCTGGGCACAGATACGCAGTATTTT. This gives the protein CSARDLGTDTQYF.

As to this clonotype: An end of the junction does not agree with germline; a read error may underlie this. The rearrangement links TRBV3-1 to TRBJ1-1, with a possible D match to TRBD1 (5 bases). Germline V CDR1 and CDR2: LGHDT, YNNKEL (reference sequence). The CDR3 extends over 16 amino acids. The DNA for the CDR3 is TGTGCTAGCAGCTCGCGAGGCGGGGGGTTGGTTGCTGAAGCTTTCTTT. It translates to CASSSRGGGLVAEAFF.

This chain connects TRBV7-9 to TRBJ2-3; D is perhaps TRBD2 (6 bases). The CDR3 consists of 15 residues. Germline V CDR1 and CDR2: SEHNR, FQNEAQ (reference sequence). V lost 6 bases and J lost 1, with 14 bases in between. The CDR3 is CASSLGGARTDTQYF. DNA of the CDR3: TGTGCCAGCAGTCTCGGGGGAGCTCGCACAGATACGCAGTATTTT.

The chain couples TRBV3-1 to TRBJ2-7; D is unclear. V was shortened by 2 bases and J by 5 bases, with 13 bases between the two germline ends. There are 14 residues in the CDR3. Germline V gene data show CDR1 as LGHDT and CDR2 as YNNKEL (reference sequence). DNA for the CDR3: TGTGCCAGCAGCCAATTTGGCCCCACGGACGAGCAGTACTTC. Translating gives CASSQFGPTDEQYF.

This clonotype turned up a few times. The CDR3 DNA follows: TGTGCCAGCAGCTCCTCGACGGCAACTAATGAAAAACTGTTTTTT. It encodes CASSSSTATNEKLFF. The chain combines TRBV7-2 with TRBJ1-4; D is ambiguous. From germline, CDR1 is SGHTA and CDR2 FQGNSA. The CDR3 is made up of 15 amino acids. V lost 4 bases and J 0 bases, leaving 9 bases between the germline ends.